The following is a T cell receptor beta chain sequence with its context. The antigen is not known. One end of the junction varies from germline; a read error may be responsible. The library came from three nested PCR rounds adapted from ARM-PCR protocols. Each CDR3 protein gets one entry after TCRdb re-called the multiplex PCR reads with MiXCR. This table has roughly 81,000 distinct CDR3 sequences, roughly 62% appearing once. Germline V gene data show CDR1 as MNHNS and CDR2 as SASEGT. The CDR3 contains 14 residues. These data come from a study of tumor and adjacent non-tumor tissue in lung cancer. Study information: About 4.2 million productive TCRbeta reads were obtained per sample on average.

Study findings and constraints: Top 100 clones took a larger repertoire share in normal lung.

RNA was extracted from bulk tissue without any cell sorting. Specimen: lung tumor tissue. The sequence came from a man aged 65-85 years with non-small cell lung cancer. This sequence joins TRBV6-1 and TRBJ2-7; D is possibly TRBD1 or TRBD2 (5 bases each). CDR3 nucleotide sequence: TGTGCCAGCAGTTCCGGGACCGCCACCTACGAGCAGTATTTC. This translates into CASSSGTATYEQYF.